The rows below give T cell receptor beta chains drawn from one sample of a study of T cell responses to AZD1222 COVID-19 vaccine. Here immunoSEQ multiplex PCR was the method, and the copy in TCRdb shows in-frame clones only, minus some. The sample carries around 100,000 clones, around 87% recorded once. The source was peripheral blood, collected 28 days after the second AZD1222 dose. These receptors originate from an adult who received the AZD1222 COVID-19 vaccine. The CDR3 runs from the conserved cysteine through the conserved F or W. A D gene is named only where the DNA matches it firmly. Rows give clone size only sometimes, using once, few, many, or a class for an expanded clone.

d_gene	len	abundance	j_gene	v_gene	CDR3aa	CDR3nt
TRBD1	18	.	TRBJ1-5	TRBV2	CASSEGQGPFSGNQPQHF	TGTGCCAGCAGCGAAGGACAGGGTCCCTTTTCTGGCAATCAGCCCCAGCATTTT
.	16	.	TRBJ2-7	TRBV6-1	CASSGPQGLGHYEQYF	TGTGCCAGCAGTGGGCCTCAGGGGCTGGGGCACTACGAGCAGTACTTC
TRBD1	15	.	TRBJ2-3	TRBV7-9	CASSRGTASTDTQYF	TGTGCCAGCAGCCGAGGGACAGCTAGCACAGATACGCAGTATTTT
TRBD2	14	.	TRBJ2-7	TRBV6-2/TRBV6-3	CASSPGTSRYEQYF	TGTGCCAGCAGTCCCGGGACTAGTCGGTACGAGCAGTACTTC
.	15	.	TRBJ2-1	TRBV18	CASSPPGSSYNEQFF	TGTGCCAGCTCCCCCCCGGGGAGCTCCTACAATGAGCAGTTCTTC
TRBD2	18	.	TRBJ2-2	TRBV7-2	CASSLALGGRRNTGELFF	TGTGCCAGCAGCTTAGCTTTGGGCGGGAGGAGGAACACCGGGGAGCTGTTTTTT
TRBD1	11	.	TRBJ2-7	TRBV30	CASDRGGEQYF	TGTGCCTCCGACAGGGGCGGAGAGCAGTACTTC
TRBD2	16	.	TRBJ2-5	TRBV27	CASSLGLAGYQETQYF	TGTGCCAGCAGTTTAGGGCTAGCGGGCTACCAAGAGACCCAGTACTTC
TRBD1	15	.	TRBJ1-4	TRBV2	CASSEHRDSYEKLFF	TGTGCCAGCAGTGAACACCGGGACAGTTATGAAAAACTGTTTTTT
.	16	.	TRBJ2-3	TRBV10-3	CAISERLATGTDTQYF	TGTGCCATCAGTGAAAGGCTAGCGACGGGCACAGATACGCAGTATTTT
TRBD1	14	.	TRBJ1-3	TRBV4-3	CASSQDRGAYTIYF	TGCGCCAGCAGCCAAGACAGGGGGGCATACACCATATATTTT
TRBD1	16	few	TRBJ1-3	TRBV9	CASSRTGTFSGNTIYF	TGTGCCAGCTCGAGGACAGGGACTTTCTCTGGAAACACCATATATTTT
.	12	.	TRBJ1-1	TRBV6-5	CASRKGSTEAFF	TGTGCCAGCAGGAAGGGGAGCACTGAAGCTTTCTTT
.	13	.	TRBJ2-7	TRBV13	CASSADSSYEQYF	TGTGCCAGCAGCGCAGACAGCTCCTACGAGCAGTACTTC
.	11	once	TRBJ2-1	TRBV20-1	CSARLGIEQFF	TGCAGTGCTAGACTAGGGATTGAGCAGTTCTTC
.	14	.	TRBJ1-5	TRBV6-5	CASSFAGPGQPQHF	TGTGCCAGCAGTTTCGCCGGGCCTGGACAGCCCCAGCATTTT
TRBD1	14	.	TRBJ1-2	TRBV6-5	CASSSIQQGIRYTF	TGTGCCAGCAGTTCTATCCAACAGGGGATACGCTACACCTTC
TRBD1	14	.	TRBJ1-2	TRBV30	CAWSVGQGGYGYTF	TGTGCCTGGAGTGTGGGACAGGGTGGTTATGGCTACACCTTC
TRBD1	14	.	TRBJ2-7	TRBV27	CASSHGQGTYEQYF	TGTGCCAGCAGTCATGGACAGGGCACCTACGAGCAGTACTTC
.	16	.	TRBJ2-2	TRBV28	CASSSARQKNTGELFF	TGTGCCAGCAGTTCGGCCCGACAGAAGAACACCGGGGAGCTGTTTTTT
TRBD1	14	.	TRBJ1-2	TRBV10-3	CAISERQGNYGYTF	TGTGCCATCAGTGAAAGACAGGGTAACTATGGCTACACCTTC
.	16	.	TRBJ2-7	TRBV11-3	CASSWTGPTYSYEQYF	TGTGCCAGCAGCTGGACGGGACCGACTTACTCCTACGAGCAGTACTTC
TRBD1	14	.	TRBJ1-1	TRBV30	CAWSASGGITEAFF	TGTGCCTGGAGTGCCTCAGGGGGCATTACTGAAGCTTTCTTT
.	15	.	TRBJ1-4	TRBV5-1	CASSPGGASNEKLFF	TGCGCCAGCAGCCCGGGGGGGGCTTCTAATGAAAAACTGTTTTTT
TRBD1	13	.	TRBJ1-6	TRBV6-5	CASSWDRNSPLHF	TGTGCCAGCAGTTGGGACAGAAATTCACCCCTCCACTTT
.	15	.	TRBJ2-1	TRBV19	CASTPRTGFYNEQFF	TGTGCCAGTACCCCCAGAACAGGGTTCTACAATGAGCAGTTCTTC
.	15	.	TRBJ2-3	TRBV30	CAWSVLRGGTDTQYF	TGTGCCTGGAGTGTACTTCGTGGAGGCACAGATACGCAGTATTTT
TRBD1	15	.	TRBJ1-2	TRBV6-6	CASSYGTGRHYGYTF	TGTGCCAGCAGTTATGGGACAGGGAGGCACTATGGCTACACCTTC